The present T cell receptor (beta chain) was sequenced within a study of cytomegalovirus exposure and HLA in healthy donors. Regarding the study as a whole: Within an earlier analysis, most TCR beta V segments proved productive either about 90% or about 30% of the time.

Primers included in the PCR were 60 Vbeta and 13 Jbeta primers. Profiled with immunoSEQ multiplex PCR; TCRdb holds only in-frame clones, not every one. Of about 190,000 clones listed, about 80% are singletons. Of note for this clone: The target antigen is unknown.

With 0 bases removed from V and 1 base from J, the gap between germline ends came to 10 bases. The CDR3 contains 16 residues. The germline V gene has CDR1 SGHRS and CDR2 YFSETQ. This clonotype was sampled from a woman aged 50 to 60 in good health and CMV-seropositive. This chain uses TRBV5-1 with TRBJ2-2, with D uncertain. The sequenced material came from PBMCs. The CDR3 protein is CASSLGSSRNTGELFF. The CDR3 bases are TGCGCCAGCAGCTTGGGGTCTTCGCGGAACACCGGGGAGCTGTTTTTT.